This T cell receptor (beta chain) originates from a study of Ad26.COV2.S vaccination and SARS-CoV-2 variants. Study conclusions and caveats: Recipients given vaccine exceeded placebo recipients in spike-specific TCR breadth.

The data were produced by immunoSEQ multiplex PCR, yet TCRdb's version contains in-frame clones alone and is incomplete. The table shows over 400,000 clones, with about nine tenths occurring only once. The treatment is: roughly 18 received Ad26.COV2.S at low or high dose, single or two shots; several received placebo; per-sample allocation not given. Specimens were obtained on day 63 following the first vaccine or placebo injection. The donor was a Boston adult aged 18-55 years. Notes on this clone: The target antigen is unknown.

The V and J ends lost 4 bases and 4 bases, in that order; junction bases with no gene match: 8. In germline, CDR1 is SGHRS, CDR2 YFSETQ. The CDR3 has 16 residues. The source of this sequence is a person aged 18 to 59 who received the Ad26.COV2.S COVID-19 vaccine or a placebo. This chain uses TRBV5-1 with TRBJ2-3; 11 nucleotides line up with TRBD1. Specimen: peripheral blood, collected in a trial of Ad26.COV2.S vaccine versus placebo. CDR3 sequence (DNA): TGCGCCAGCAGCCTCTGGGACAGGGGGAGGGCAGATACGCAGTATTTT. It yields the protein CASSLWDRGRADTQYF. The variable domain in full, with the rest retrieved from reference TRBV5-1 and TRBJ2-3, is KAGVTQTPRYLIKTRGQQVTLSCSPISGHRSVSWYQQTPGQGLQFLFEYFSETQRNKGNFPGRFSGRQFSNSRSEMNVSTLELGDSALYLCASSLWDRGRADTQYFGPGTRLTVL.